This T cell receptor (beta chain) was recorded in a study of Graves' ophthalmopathy and Graves' hyperthyroidism. This clonotype was counted at least ten times. Per germline, CDR1 MNHNS and CDR2 SASEGT. The CDR3 is made up of 14 amino acids. The V and J ends lost 6 bases and 4 bases, in that order; junction bases with no gene match: 8. Amplifying from RNA transcripts, the study obtained TCR beta CDR3 regions. HTBI-primed first-round RT-PCR preceded second-round multiplex PCR. TCRdb analysed the multiplex PCR reads with MiXCR anew, one entry per CDR3 protein. The sample carries roughly 610,000 distinct CDR3 sequences, around a fifth recorded once. Stable hyperthyroidism was defined by absence of ophthalmopathy within 18 months of follow-up.

The source material was peripheral blood. The source is a woman aged 18-29 years with stable Graves' hyperthyroidism. Some clones in this sample may be carry-over from other donors' samples. The rearrangement links TRBV6-1 to TRBJ1-2, with 7 bases fitting TRBD1. CDR3 protein: CASSLTGIFYGYTF. The CDR3 DNA follows: TGTGCCAGCAGCTTGACAGGGATTTTCTATGGCTACACCTTC.